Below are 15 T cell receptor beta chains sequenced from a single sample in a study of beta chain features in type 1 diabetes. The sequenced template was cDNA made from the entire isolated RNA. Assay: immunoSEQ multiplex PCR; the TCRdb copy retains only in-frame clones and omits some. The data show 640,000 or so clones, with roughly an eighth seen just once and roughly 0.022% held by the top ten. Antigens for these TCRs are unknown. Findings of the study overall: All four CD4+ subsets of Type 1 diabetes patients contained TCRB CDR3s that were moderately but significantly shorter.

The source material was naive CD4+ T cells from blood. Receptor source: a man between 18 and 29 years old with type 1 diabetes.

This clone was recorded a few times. CDR3 region: CASSWGTSGITEQYF. CDR3 DNA: TGCGCCAGCAGCTGGGGGACTAGCGGGATAACCGAGCAGTACTTC. The V gene is TRBV5-1, the J gene TRBJ2-7; 13 bases agree with TRBD2. The CDR3 contains 15 residues. Germline V lookup: CDR1 SGHRS, CDR2 YFSETQ. V lost 3 bases and J lost 6; bases outside the gene matches: 6.

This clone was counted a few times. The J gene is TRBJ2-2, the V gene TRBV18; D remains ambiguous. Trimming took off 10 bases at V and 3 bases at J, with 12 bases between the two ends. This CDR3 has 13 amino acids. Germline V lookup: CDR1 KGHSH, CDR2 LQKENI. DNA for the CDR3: TGTGCCATGCCAAACACTTACACCGGGGAGCTGTTTTTT. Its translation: CAMPNTYTGELFF.

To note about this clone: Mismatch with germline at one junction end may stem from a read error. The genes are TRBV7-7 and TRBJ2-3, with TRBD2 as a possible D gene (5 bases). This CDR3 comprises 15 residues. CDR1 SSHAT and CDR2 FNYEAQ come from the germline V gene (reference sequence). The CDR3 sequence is CASSPSGSRTDTQYF. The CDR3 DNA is TGTGCTAGCAGCCCCAGCGGTTCCCGCACAGATACGCAGTATTTT.

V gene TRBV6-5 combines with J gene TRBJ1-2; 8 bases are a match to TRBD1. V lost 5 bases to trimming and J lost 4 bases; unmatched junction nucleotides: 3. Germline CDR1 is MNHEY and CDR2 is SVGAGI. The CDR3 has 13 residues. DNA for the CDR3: TGTGCCAGCAGTGTGGACAGGGTCTATGGCTACACCTTC. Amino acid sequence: CASSVDRVYGYTF.

In DNA form, the CDR3 reads TGCAGTGCTAGACGTTCCGAGCAGTACTTC. It yields the protein CSARRSEQYF. The chain joins TRBV20-1 to TRBJ2-7, with unresolved D. The V and J ends lost 2 bases and 6 bases respectively, with 5 bases between them. The CDR3 has 10 residues. Germline CDR1 reads DFQATT; CDR2 reads SNEGSKA (reference sequence).

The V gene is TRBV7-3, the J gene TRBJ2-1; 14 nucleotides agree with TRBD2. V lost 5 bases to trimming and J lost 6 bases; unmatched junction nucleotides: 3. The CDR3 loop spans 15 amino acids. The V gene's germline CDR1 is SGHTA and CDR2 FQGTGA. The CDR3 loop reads CASSPGLAGANEQFF. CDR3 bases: TGTGCCAGCAGCCCGGGACTAGCGGGGGCCAATGAGCAGTTCTTC.

The CDR3 DNA reads TGTGCCAGCAGACTTATCGGACAAGAGACCCAGTACTTC. Protein: CASRLIGQETQYF. J is TRBJ2-5 and V is TRBV2; D is unresolved. V dropped 6 bases and J dropped 2 bases, with 10 bases sitting between them. The CDR3 contains 13 residues. The V gene's germline CDR1 is SNHLY and CDR2 FYNNEI.

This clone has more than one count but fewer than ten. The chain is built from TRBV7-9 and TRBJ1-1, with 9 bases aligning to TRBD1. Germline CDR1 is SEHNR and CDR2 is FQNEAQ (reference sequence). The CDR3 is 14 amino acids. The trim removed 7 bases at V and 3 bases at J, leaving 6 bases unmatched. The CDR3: CASNKDRGDTEAFF. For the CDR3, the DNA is TGTGCCAGCAACAAGGACAGGGGCGACACTGAAGCTTTCTTT.

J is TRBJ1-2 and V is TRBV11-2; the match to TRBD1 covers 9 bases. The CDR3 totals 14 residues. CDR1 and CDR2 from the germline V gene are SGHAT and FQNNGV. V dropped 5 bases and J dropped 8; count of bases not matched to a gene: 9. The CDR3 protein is CASSPGQGIEGYTF. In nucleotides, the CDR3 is TGTGCCAGCAGCCCGGGACAGGGTATCGAAGGCTACACCTTC.

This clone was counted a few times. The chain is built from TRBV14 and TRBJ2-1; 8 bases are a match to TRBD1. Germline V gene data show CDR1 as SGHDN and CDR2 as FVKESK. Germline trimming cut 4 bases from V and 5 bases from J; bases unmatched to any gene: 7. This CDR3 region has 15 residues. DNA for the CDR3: TGTGCCAGCAGCCCAGGGGACAGGCCTCACAATGAGCAGTTCTTC. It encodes CASSPGDRPHNEQFF.

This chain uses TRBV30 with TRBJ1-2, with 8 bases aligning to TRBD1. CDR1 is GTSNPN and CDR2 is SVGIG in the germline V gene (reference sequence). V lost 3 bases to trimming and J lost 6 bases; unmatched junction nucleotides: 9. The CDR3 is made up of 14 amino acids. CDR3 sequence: CAWSHNRGSNGYTF. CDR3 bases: TGTGCCTGGAGCCACAACAGGGGGAGCAATGGCTACACCTTC. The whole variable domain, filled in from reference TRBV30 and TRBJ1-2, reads SQTIHQWPATLVQPVGSPLSLECTVEGTSNPNLYWYRQAAGRGLQLLFYSVGIGQISSEVPQNLSASRPQDRQFILSSKKLLLSDSGFYLCAWSHNRGSNGYTFGSGTRLTVV.

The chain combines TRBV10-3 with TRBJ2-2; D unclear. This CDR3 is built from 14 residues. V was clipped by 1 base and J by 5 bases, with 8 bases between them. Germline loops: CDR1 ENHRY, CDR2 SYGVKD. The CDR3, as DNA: TGTGCCATCAGTGAGTTTACAGAAACCGGGGAGCTGTTTTTT. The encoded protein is CAISEFTETGELFF.

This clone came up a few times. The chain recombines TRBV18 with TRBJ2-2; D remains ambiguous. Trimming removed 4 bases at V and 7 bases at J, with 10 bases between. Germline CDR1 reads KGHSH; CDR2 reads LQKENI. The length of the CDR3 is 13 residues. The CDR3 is CASSLTSDGELFF. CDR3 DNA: TGTGCCAGCTCACTTACTTCGGACGGGGAGCTGTTTTTT. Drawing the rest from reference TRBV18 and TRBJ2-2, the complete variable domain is NAGVMQNPRHLVRRRGQEARLRCSPMKGHSHVYWYRQLPEEGLKFMVYLQKENIIDESGMPKERFSAEFPKEGPSILRIQQVVRGDSAAYFCASSLTSDGELFFGEGSRLTVL.

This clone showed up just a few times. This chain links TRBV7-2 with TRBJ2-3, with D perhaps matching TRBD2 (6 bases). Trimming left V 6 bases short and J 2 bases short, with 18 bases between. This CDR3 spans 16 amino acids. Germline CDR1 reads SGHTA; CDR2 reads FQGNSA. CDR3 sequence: CASRKTGGDVTDTQYF. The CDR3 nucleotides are TGTGCCAGCAGGAAAACAGGCGGGGACGTCACAGATACGCAGTATTTT.

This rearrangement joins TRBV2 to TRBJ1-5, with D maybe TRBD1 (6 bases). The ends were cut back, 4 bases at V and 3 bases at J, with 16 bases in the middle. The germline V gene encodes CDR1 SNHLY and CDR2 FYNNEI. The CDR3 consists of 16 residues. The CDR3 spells CASSGQAGGNNQPQHF. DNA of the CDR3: TGTGCCAGCAGTGGACAGGCCGGGGGTAACAATCAGCCCCAGCATTTT.